Given below is one T cell receptor beta chain in context. The germline gene is not matched at one end of the junction; a read error may be the cause. The CDR3 has 11 amino acids. From germline, CDR1 is MDHEN and CDR2 SYDVKM. This sample is part of a study of blood T cell repertoires in COVID-19. Study at large: The analysed material was cDNA or gDNA that came from T cells, B-cell-depleted T cells, or PBMCs.

Original data processing: How many nucleated cells were present was estimated from reference gene primer amplification. Only in-frame clones appear in the TCRdb table, and some are missing; sequencing was by immunoSEQ multiplex PCR. V, J and clone size are those of that table, while D and trimming were read from the DNA. The repertoire holds fewer than 350,000 clones, approximately 81% seen once, with approximately 1.9% in the top ten. Categorization into cohorts depended on clinical history that participants reported. The V and J genes are TRBV28 and TRBJ2-4, with TRBD1 as a possible D gene (7 bases). Input material: PBMCs or T cells enriched from blood (not recorded which). This receptor was taken from a woman in her twenties or thirties who had been exposed to COVID-19. CDR3 in amino acids: CASSYRGGTRF. CDR3 sequence (DNA): TGTGCCAGCAGTTACAGGGGCGGGACGAGGTTC.